The T cell receptor (beta chain) described here comes from a study of cytomegalovirus exposure and HLA in healthy donors. Study as a whole: The Caucasian-associated ancestry cluster contained approximately 81% of the 398 genotyped donors.

Trimming removed 4 bases from V and 4 bases from J, with 12 bases in between. This CDR3 has 14 amino acids. The germline V gene has CDR1 SEHNR and CDR2 FQNEAQ (reference sequence). Study findings and constraints: Associated with cytomegalovirus, according to the listing, were some 150 TCR beta chains.

13 Jbeta primers and 60 Vbeta primers were used for the PCR. Only in-frame clones appear in the TCRdb table, and some are missing; sequencing was by immunoSEQ multiplex PCR. The table records some 160,000 clones, roughly 80% of them present only once. As to this clone: Its antigen is currently unknown.

This sequence was found in a boy aged 2-15 years in good health and CMV-seronegative. Material: PBMCs. The chain links TRBV7-9 to TRBJ2-3; D is perhaps TRBD1 (5 bases). This chain's CDR3 is CASSSRVSPDTQYF. The CDR3 DNA follows: TGTGCCAGCAGCTCCAGGGTTTCGCCAGATACGCAGTATTTT.